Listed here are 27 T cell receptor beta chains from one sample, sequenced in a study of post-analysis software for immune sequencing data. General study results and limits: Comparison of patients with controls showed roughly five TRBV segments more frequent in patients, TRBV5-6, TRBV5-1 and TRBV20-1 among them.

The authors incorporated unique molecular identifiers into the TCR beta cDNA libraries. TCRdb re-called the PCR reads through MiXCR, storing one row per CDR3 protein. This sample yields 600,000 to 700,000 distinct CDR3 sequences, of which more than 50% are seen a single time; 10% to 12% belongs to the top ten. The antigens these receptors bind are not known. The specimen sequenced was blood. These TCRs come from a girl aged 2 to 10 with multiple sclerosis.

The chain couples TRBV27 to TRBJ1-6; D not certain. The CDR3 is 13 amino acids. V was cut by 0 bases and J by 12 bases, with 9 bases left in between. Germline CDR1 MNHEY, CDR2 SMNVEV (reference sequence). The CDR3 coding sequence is TGTGCCAGCAGTTTATCCGAGGGAGGACCCCTCCACTTT. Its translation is CASSLSEGGPLHF.

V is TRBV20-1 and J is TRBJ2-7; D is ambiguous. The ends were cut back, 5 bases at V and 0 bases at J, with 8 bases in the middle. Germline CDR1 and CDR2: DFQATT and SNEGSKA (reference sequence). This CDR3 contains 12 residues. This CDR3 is CSAGPNSYEQYF. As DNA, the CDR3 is TGCAGTGCTGGTCCCAACTCCTACGAGCAGTACTTC.

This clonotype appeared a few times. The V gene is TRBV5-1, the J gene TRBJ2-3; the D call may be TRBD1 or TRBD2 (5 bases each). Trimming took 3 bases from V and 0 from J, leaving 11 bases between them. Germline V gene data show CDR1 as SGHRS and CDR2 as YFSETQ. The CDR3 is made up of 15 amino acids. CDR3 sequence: CASSWGRDSTDTQYF. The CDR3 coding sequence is TGCGCCAGCAGCTGGGGACGGGACAGCACAGATACGCAGTATTTT.

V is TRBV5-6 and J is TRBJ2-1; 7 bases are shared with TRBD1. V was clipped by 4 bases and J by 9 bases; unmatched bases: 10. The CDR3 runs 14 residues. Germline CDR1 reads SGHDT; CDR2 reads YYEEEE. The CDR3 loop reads CASSRTTGHGEQFF. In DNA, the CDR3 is TGTGCCAGCAGCCGTACGACAGGGCACGGTGAGCAGTTCTTC.

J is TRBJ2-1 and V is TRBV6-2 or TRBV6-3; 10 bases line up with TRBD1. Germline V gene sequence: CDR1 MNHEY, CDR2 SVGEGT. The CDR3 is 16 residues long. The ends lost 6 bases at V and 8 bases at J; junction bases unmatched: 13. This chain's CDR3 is CASSRAPGQGSHEQFF. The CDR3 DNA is TGTGCCAGCAGCCGCGCCCCGGGACAGGGGTCCCATGAGCAGTTCTTC.

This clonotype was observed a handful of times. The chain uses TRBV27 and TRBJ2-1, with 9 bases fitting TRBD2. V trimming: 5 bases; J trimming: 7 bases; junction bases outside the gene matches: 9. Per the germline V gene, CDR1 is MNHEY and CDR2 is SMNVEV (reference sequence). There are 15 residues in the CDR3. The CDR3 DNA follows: TGTGCCAGCAGTCCAAGTGGCGGGAGGGCTAATGAGCAGTTCTTC. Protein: CASSPSGGRANEQFF.

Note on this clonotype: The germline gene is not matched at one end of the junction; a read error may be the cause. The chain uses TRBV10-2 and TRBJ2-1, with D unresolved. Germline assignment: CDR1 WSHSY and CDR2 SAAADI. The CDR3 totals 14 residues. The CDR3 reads CASRELPNYNEQFF. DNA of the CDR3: TGCGCCAGCAGGGAGTTGCCTAACTACAATGAGCAGTTCTTC.

CDR3 sequence: CSAPVGSVAQYF. CDR3 DNA: TGCAGTGCTCCCGTAGGTTCCGTGGCGCAGTATTTT. The rearrangement joins TRBV20-1 to TRBJ2-3; unclear D gene. The CDR3 has 12 residues. Deletions cut 5 bases from V and 10 bases from J, with 16 bases between. The germline V gene encodes CDR1 DFQATT and CDR2 SNEGSKA (reference sequence).

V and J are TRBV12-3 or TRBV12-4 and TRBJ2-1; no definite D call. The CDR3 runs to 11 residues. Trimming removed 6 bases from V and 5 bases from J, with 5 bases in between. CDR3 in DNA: TGTGCCAGCAGGATAAACAATGAGCAGTTCTTC. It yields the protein CASRINNEQFF.

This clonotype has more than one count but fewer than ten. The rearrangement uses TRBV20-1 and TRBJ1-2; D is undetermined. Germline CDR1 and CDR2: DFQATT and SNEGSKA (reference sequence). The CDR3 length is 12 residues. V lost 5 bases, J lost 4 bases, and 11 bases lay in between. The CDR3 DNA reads TGCAGTGCTCCGGGAGGGATCTATGGCTACACCTTC. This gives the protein CSAPGGIYGYTF.

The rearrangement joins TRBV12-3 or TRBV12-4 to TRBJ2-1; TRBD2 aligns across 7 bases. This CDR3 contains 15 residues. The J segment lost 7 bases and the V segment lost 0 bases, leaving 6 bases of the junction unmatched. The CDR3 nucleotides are TGTGCCAGCAGTTTAGCGGGAGGGCCCCTAAATGAGCAGTTCTTC. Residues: CASSLAGGPLNEQFF.

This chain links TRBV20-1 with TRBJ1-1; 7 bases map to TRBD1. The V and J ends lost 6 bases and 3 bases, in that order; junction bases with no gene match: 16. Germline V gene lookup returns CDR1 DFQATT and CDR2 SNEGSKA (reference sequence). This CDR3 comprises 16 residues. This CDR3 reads CSAIEGALRDDTEAFF. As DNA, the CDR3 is TGCAGTGCGATAGAGGGGGCCCTACGGGATGACACTGAAGCTTTCTTT.

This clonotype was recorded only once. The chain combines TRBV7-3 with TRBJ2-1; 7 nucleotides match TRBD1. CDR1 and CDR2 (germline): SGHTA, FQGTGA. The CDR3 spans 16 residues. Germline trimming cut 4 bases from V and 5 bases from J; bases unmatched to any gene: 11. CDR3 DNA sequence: TGTGCCAGCAGCTCCCTCCCGGGACAGCCGAACAATGAGCAGTTCTTC. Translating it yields CASSSLPGQPNNEQFF.

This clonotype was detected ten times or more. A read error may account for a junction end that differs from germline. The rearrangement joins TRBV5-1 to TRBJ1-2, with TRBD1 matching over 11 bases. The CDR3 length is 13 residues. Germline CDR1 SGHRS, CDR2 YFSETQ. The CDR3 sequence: CASSLGQGGGYTF. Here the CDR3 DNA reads TGTGCCAGCAGTTTGGGACAGGGGGGGGGCTACACCTTC.

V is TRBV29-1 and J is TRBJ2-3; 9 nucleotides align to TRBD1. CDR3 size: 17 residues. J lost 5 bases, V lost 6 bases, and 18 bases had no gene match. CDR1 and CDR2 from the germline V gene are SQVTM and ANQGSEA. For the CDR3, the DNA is TGCAGCGTCGGCCGGGACAGGGCGCTTCGTATGAGAGATACGCAGTATTTT. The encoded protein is CSVGRDRALRMRDTQYF.

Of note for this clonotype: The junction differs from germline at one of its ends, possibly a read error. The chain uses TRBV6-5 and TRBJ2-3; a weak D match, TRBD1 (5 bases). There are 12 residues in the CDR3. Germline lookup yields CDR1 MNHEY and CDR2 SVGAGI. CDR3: CASSYGADTQNF. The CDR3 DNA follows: TGTGCCAGCAGTTACGGGGCGGATACGCAGAATTTT.

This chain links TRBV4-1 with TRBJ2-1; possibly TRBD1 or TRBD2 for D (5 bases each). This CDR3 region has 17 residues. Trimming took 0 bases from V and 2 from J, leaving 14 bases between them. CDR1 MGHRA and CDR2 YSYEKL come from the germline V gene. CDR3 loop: CASSQDQGQRTYNEQFF. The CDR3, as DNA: TGCGCCAGCAGCCAAGATCAGGGCCAGCGGACCTACAATGAGCAGTTCTTC.

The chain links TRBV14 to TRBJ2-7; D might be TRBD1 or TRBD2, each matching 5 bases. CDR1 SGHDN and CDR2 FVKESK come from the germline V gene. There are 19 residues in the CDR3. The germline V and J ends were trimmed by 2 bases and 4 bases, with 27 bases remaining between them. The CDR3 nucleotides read TGTGCCAGCAGCCAACTACAAAGGGGCAGACCTGCGAGGGTTTACGAGCAGTACTTC. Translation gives CASSQLQRGRPARVYEQYF.

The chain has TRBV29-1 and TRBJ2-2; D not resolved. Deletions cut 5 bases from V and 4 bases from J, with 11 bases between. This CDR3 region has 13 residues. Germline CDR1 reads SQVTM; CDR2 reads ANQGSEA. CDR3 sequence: CSVWFAVTGELFF. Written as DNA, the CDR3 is TGCAGCGTTTGGTTCGCAGTCACCGGGGAGCTGTTTTTT.

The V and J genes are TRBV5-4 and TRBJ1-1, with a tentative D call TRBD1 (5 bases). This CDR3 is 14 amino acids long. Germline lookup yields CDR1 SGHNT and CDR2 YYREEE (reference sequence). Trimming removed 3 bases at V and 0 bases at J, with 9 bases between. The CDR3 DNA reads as TGTGCCAGCAGCTGGGGGGTTGTGAACACTGAAGCTTTCTTT. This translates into CASSWGVVNTEAFF.

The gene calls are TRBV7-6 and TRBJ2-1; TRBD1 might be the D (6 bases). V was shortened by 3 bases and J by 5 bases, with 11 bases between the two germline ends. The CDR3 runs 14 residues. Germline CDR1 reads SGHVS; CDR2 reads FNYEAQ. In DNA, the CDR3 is TGTGCCAGCAGCTTGACAGGTGACGACAATGAGCAGTTCTTC. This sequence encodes CASSLTGDDNEQFF.

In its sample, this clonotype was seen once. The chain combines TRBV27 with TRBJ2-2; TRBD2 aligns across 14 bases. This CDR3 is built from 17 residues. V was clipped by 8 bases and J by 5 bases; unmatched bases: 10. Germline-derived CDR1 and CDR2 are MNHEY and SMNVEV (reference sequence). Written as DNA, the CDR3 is TGTGCCAGCGGACTCGGGACTAGCGGGGGTCAAACCGGGGAGCTGTTTTTT. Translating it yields CASGLGTSGGQTGELFF.

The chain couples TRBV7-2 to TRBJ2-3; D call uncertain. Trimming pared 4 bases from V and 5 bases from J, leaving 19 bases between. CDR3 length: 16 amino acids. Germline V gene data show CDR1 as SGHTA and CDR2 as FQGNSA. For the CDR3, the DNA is TGTGCCAGCAGCTCCTTTGGCGCGGTGATTGGAGATACGCAGTATTTT. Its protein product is CASSSFGAVIGDTQYF.

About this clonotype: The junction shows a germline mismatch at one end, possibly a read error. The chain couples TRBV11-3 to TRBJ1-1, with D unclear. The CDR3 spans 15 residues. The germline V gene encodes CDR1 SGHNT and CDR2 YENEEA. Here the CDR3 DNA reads TGTGCCAGTAGCTTAGCCCTCCACGTGAACACTGAAGCTTTCTTT. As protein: CASSLALHVNTEAFF.

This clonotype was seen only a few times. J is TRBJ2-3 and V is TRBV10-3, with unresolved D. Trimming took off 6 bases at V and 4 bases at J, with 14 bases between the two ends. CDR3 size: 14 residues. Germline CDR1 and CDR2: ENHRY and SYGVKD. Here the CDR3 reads CAIREPGDPDTQYF. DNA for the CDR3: TGTGCCATCAGGGAGCCAGGCGATCCAGATACGCAGTATTTT.

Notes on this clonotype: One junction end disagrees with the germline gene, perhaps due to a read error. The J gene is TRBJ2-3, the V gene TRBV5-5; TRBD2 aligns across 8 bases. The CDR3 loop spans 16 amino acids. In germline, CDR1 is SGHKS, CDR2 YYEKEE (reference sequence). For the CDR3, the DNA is TGTGCCGGCAGCGAACCGGGACTAGGTGCCACAGATACGCAGTATTTT. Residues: CAGSEPGLGATDTQYF.

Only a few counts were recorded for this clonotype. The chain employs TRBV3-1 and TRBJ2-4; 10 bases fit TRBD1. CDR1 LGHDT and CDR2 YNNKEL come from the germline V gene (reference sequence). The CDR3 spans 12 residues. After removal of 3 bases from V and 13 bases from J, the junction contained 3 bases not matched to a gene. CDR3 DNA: TGTGCCAGCAGCCAGGGGACAGGGGAACAGTACTTC. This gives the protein CASSQGTGEQYF.